These 30 T cell receptor beta chains were sequenced from one sample in a study of type 1 regulatory T cells. TCRdb ran MiXCR on the reads and lists one entry per CDR3 protein. The table has fewer than 70,000 distinct CDR3 sequences, roughly three fifths seen once. Which antigens these TCRs recognize remains unknown. The sequenced material came from cultured T cells, either the whole culture or a sorted T cell fraction (not recorded which). Regarding subset: Tr1-enriched cell product generated in vitro against host alloantigens. The receptors originated from a human donor in good health.

The chain links TRBV20-1 to TRBJ1-3; the D is unclear. This CDR3 has 11 residues. V was clipped by 2 bases and J by 5 bases, with 4 bases between them. Germline V gives CDR1 DFQATT, CDR2 SNEGSKA (reference sequence). This CDR3 reads CSARIRNTIYF. In DNA form, the CDR3 reads TGCAGTGCTAGAATTCGAAACACCATATATTTT.

This clonotype is judged medium-sized. The V call is TRBV20-1, the J call TRBJ2-5; D perhaps matches TRBD1 (5 bases). The V gene lost 0 bases and the J gene lost 1 base, with 12 bases spanning the gap. The germline CDR1 and CDR2 sequences are DFQATT and SNEGSKA (reference sequence). The CDR3 length is 15 residues. The CDR3 DNA reads as TGCAGTGCTAGAGACAGTACAGGAGTCCAAGAGACCCAGTACTTC. Residues: CSARDSTGVQETQYF.

Written as DNA, the CDR3 is TGTGCCAGCTCGCCCGGGACAGGAGGTTTAGGGCAGTACTTC. Its translation: CASSPGTGGLGQYF. This rearrangement joins TRBV18 to TRBJ2-7, with 8 bases aligning to TRBD1. CDR1 is KGHSH and CDR2 is LQKENI in the germline V gene. With V trimmed by 6 bases and J by 9 bases, 13 bases remained unmatched. The CDR3 extends over 14 amino acids.

The V and J genes are TRBV7-9 and TRBJ2-1, with 7 bases that match TRBD1. This CDR3 region has 14 residues. The V gene end was trimmed by 5 bases and the J gene end by 5 bases; junction bases not matched to a gene: 6. Germline lookup yields CDR1 SEHNR and CDR2 FQNEAQ (reference sequence). CDR3 sequence reads: CASSPDRSNNEQFF. The CDR3 nucleotides read TGTGCCAGCAGCCCGGACAGGAGTAACAATGAGCAGTTCTTC.

The chain couples TRBV5-4 to TRBJ1-3; D is ambiguous. Trimming removed 3 bases from V and 0 bases from J, with 13 bases in between. Germline values: CDR1 SGHNT, CDR2 YYREEE (reference sequence). This CDR3 comprises 16 residues. CDR3 sequence reads: CASSSSGQPSGNTIYF. In DNA, the CDR3 is TGTGCCAGCAGCTCCAGTGGGCAGCCCTCTGGAAACACCATATATTTT.

As to this clonotype: One end of the junction varies from germline; a read error may be responsible. The chain recombines TRBV18 with TRBJ2-1; TRBD1 aligns across 12 bases. Germline V gives CDR1 KGHSH, CDR2 LQKENI. The CDR3 contains 20 residues. The CDR3 DNA reads TGTGCCAGCTCAGCACCGGGACAGGGGGCGTTGAGTCACGTTTACGATGAGCAGTTCTTC. Translating gives CASSAPGQGALSHVYDEQFF.

As for this clonotype: The CDR3 carries no conserved terminal phenylalanine or tryptophan, so it likely arises from a read error. This chain uses TRBV3-1 with TRBJ2-1, with 13 bases fitting TRBD2. With V trimmed by 4 bases and J by 10 bases, 4 bases remained unmatched. The CDR3 has 14 amino acids. Germline loops: CDR1 LGHDT, CDR2 YNNKEL (reference sequence). CDR3 in amino acids: CASSPETSGREQFV. DNA of the CDR3: TGTGCCAGCAGCCCCGAGACTAGCGGGAGGGAGCAGTTCGTC.

The genes are TRBV12-3 or TRBV12-4 and TRBJ2-3; D gene uncertain. The CDR3 loop spans 17 amino acids. V was shortened by 6 bases and J by 0 bases, with 19 bases between the two germline ends. The CDR3 sequence is CASSPTDILASTDTQYF. CDR3 in DNA: TGTGCCAGCAGCCCGACCGACATTTTGGCTAGCACAGATACGCAGTATTTT.

The chain has TRBV11-2 and TRBJ2-3; tentatively, D is TRBD2 (6 bases). V shed 0 bases and J shed 1 base, with 11 bases lying between them. The CDR3 has 16 residues. CDR1 and CDR2 from the germline V gene are SGHAT and FQNNGV. This CDR3 is CASSLEGGVGTDTQYF. CDR3 bases: TGTGCCAGCAGCTTAGAGGGGGGTGTTGGCACAGATACGCAGTATTTT. Combining the CDR3 with reference TRBV11-2 and TRBJ2-3 gives the whole variable domain EAGVAQSPRYKIIEKRQSVAFWCNPISGHATLYWYQQILGQGPKLLIQFQNNGVVDDSQLPKDRFSAERLKGVDSTLKIQPAKLEDSAVYLCASSLEGGVGTDTQYFGPGTRLTVL.

The rearrangement joins TRBV10-3 to TRBJ2-1, with D tentatively TRBD1 or TRBD2 (5 bases each). Germline lookup yields CDR1 ENHRY and CDR2 SYGVKD. Trimming pared 6 bases from V and 10 bases from J, leaving 22 bases between. The CDR3 extends over 15 amino acids. Here the CDR3 reads CAISPSGTSTGEQFF. Here the CDR3 DNA reads TGTGCCATCAGCCCCTCCGGGACCTCGACGGGGGAGCAGTTCTTC.

V gene TRBV20-1 combines with J gene TRBJ2-3; tentative D call: TRBD2 (5 bases). This CDR3 comprises 13 residues. V was cut by 0 bases and J by 6 bases, with 10 bases left in between. Looked up from germline, CDR1 is DFQATT and CDR2 is SNEGSKA (reference sequence). CDR3 sequence: CSAREDSHDTQYF. The CDR3, as DNA: TGCAGTGCTAGAGAGGACTCACACGATACGCAGTATTTT.

This clonotype was counted a few times. The CDR3 here is CASSPDSSRMGDEQFF. The CDR3 DNA reads TGTGCCAGCAGCCCTGACTCCTCACGGATGGGCGATGAGCAGTTCTTC. The chain recombines TRBV7-2 with TRBJ2-1; D remains ambiguous. This CDR3 has 16 residues. CDR1 and CDR2 (germline): SGHTA, FQGNSA. V was clipped by 5 bases and J by 8 bases, with 22 bases between them.

J is TRBJ2-5 and V is TRBV24-1; possibly TRBD1 or TRBD2 for D (5 bases each). V lost 4 bases, J lost 3 bases, and 8 bases lay in between. The CDR3 runs to 13 residues. CDR1 KGHDR and CDR2 SFDVKD come from the germline V gene. The CDR3 region is CATSEGVEETQYF. The CDR3 coding sequence is TGTGCCACCAGTGAGGGGGTGGAAGAGACCCAGTACTTC.

This clonotype came up a few times. The chain uses TRBV3-1 and TRBJ2-3; 10 bases agree with TRBD2. The junction had 9 bases not matched to a gene; V was cut back by 4 bases and J by 5 bases. This CDR3 spans 16 amino acids. CDR1 LGHDT and CDR2 YNNKEL come from the germline V gene (reference sequence). The CDR3 loop is CASSLQSAGGRDTQYF. The CDR3 bases are TGTGCCAGCAGCCTACAGTCAGCGGGAGGGAGAGATACGCAGTATTTT.

The chain links TRBV11-2 to TRBJ1-2, with TRBD1 matching over 7 bases. CDR1 is SGHAT, CDR2 FQNNGV, per germline. Losses at the gene ends were 4 bases for V and 4 bases for J; bases not matched to a gene: 15. This CDR3 is built from 17 residues. The CDR3 coding sequence is TGTGCCAGCAGCTCGCATAAGGGACAGCCTGGGCGCTATGGCTACACCTTC. Protein product: CASSSHKGQPGRYGYTF.

The chain has TRBV29-1 and TRBJ2-5; the D call may be TRBD1 or TRBD2 (5 bases each). CDR1 is SQVTM and CDR2 is ANQGSEA in the germline V gene. Trimming stripped 6 bases from V and 5 bases from J, with 13 bases between. The CDR3 contains 12 residues. The CDR3: CSVGDLRETQYF. The CDR3 bases are TGCAGCGTCGGGGACCTTAGGGAGACCCAGTACTTC.

The chain is built from TRBV10-3 and TRBJ1-2, with D possibly being TRBD1 (6 bases). CDR1 is ENHRY, CDR2 SYGVKD, per germline. CDR3 size: 18 residues. Trimming took off 0 bases at V and 4 bases at J, with 21 bases between the two ends. This CDR3 is CAISESRDTPLTFYGYTF. CDR3 DNA: TGTGCCATCAGTGAGTCAAGGGACACGCCTTTAACCTTCTATGGCTACACCTTC.

On this clonotype: With a much larger clone just one base away, this may be a read error. CDR3 loop: CASSVGSLSYEQYF. Here the CDR3 DNA reads TGTGCCAGCAGTGTAGGCAGCCTCTCCTACGAGCAGTACTTC. V is TRBV2 and J is TRBJ2-7; no definite D call. Germline V gives CDR1 SNHLY, CDR2 FYNNEI. CDR3 length: 14 residues. Deletions cut 4 bases from V and 0 bases from J, with 10 bases between.

Concerning this clonotype: A read error may account for a junction end that differs from germline. The rearrangement links TRBV20-1 to TRBJ2-1; a weak D match, TRBD2 (6 bases). Germline values: CDR1 DFQATT, CDR2 SNEGSKA (reference sequence). CDR3 length: 14 residues. The CDR3 nucleotides read TGCAGTGCTAGAGTGGCGGGGTCCTACAATGAGCAGTTATTC. Translation: CSARVAGSYNEQLF.

The chain links TRBV5-1 to TRBJ2-2, with 7 bases that match TRBD2. CDR3 length equals 15 residues. V was pared by 4 bases and J by 5 bases, with 8 bases of the junction left unmatched. The V gene's germline CDR1 is SGHRS and CDR2 YFSETQ. The CDR3 reads CASSAGGGYTGELFF. CDR3 nucleotide sequence: TGCGCCAGCAGCGCCGGCGGGGGATATACCGGGGAGCTGTTTTTT.

J is TRBJ2-2 and V is TRBV18; D perhaps matches TRBD1 (5 bases). Germline CDR1 is KGHSH and CDR2 is LQKENI. The CDR3 is 17 residues long. V was trimmed by 2 bases and J by 0 bases, leaving 13 bases between them. CDR3 nucleotides: TGTGCCAGCTCACCATTGACAGAACCGACGAACACCGGGGAGCTGTTTTTT. It yields the protein CASSPLTEPTNTGELFF. Based on the CDR3 plus reference TRBV18 and TRBJ2-2, the full variable domain is NAGVMQNPRHLVRRRGQEARLRCSPMKGHSHVYWYRQLPEEGLKFMVYLQKENIIDESGMPKERFSAEFPKEGPSILRIQQVVRGDSAAYFCASSPLTEPTNTGELFFGEGSRLTVL.

J is TRBJ2-1 and V is TRBV5-1; 9 bases map to TRBD2. Germline loops: CDR1 SGHRS, CDR2 YFSETQ. The V segment lost 4 bases and the J segment 3 bases; nucleotides outside the gene matches: 5. This CDR3 contains 15 residues. In DNA form, the CDR3 reads TGCGCCAGCAGCGTCGGGACTAGCAGCTACAATGAGCAGTTCTTC. The encoded protein is CASSVGTSSYNEQFF.

In DNA form, the CDR3 reads TGTGCCAGCAGAGATGAGGGTTTTCCTGGAAACACCATATATTTT. Residues: CASRDEGFPGNTIYF. V is TRBV12-3 or TRBV12-4 and J is TRBJ1-3, with D hard to call. This CDR3 has 15 amino acids. Trimming took 6 bases from V and 2 from J, leaving 14 bases between them.

This chain connects TRBV27 to TRBJ1-4, with a tentative D call TRBD1 (5 bases). Germline-derived CDR1 and CDR2 are MNHEY and SMNVEV (reference sequence). This CDR3 region has 14 residues. V gave up 5 bases and J gave up 7 bases, with 14 bases separating them. The CDR3 loop reads CASSPGGTGEKLFF. The DNA of the CDR3 is TGTGCCAGCAGTCCTGGAGGGACGGGTGAAAAACTGTTTTTT.

The chain has TRBV10-3 and TRBJ2-7; no firm D call. This CDR3 spans 14 amino acids. Germline CDR1 is ENHRY and CDR2 is SYGVKD. Trimming removed 2 bases from V and 2 bases from J, with 10 bases in between. The CDR3 sequence: CAISEGRPAYEQYF. The CDR3 nucleotides are TGTGCCATCAGTGAGGGCAGGCCAGCCTACGAGCAGTACTTC.

V usage is TRBV24-1 and J usage is TRBJ2-5; tentative D call: TRBD1 (5 bases). V shed 7 bases and J shed 4 bases, with 15 bases lying between them. The CDR3 covers 14 residues. Germline lookup yields CDR1 KGHDR and CDR2 SFDVKD. CDR3 residues: CATRDALQGETQYF. CDR3 DNA: TGTGCCACCAGGGACGCACTTCAGGGAGAGACCCAGTACTTC.

The chain is built from TRBV6-4 and TRBJ2-2; TRBD1 matches 7 bases. The length of the CDR3 is 15 residues. V lost 6 bases to trimming and J lost 1 base; unmatched junction nucleotides: 5. CDR1 is MRHNA and CDR2 is SNTAGT in the germline V gene. Here the CDR3 reads CASSRTGENTGELFF. CDR3 nucleotide sequence: TGTGCCAGCAGCAGGACAGGAGAGAACACCGGGGAGCTGTTTTTT.

This clonotype is medium-sized by share. The V gene is TRBV24-1, the J gene TRBJ2-1, with 11 bases identical to TRBD2. The CDR3 consists of 18 residues. V lost 9 bases and J lost 1; bases outside the gene matches: 13. Germline CDR1 and CDR2: KGHDR and SFDVKD. CDR3 DNA sequence: TGTGCCACCGGGAGGGGAATAGCGGGAGGGCCGTCCTACAATGAGCAGTTCTTC. It encodes CATGRGIAGGPSYNEQFF.

The rearrangement links TRBV5-5 to TRBJ2-2, with 8 bases fitting TRBD1. The ends lost 4 bases at V and 5 bases at J; junction bases unmatched: 4. The CDR3 totals 14 residues. Germline V CDR1 and CDR2: SGHKS, YYEKEE (reference sequence). In DNA, the CDR3 is TGTGCCAGCAGCGTGGGACAGGCGACCGGGGAGCTGTTTTTT. Residues: CASSVGQATGELFF. The complete variable domain, with remaining parts taken from reference TRBV5-5 and TRBJ2-2, reads DAGVTQSPTHLIKTRGQQVTLRCSPISGHKSVSWYQQVLGQGPQFIFQYYEKEERGRGNFPDRFSARQFPNYSSELNVNALLLGDSALYLCASSVGQATGELFFGEGSRLTVL.

This chain connects TRBV7-9 to TRBJ2-7, with D possibly called TRBD1 or TRBD2 (5 bases each). Germline CDR1 is SEHNR and CDR2 is FQNEAQ (reference sequence). Trimming shortened V by 6 bases and J by 2 bases, and 17 bases separated the two germline ends. The CDR3 is 15 amino acids. CDR3 amino acids: CASRHPRGAAYEQYF. CDR3 nucleotides: TGTGCCAGCAGACACCCTCGAGGGGCCGCCTACGAGCAGTACTTC.